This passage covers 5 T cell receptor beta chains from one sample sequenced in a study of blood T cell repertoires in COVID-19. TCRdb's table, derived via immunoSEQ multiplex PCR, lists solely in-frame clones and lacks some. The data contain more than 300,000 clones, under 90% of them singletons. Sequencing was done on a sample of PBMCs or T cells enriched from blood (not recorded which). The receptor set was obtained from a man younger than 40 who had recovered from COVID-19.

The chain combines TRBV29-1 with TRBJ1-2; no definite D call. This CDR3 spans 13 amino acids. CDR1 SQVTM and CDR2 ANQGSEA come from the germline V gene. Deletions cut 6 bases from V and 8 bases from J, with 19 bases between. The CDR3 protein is CSVDRSTLEGYTF. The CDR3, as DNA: TGCAGCGTCGATCGGTCTACACTAGAGGGCTACACCTTC.

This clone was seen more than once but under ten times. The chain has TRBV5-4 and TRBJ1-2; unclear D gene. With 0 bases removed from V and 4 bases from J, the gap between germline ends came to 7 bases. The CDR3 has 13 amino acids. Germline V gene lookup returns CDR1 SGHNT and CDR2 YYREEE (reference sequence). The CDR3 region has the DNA TGTGCCAGCAGCTTGGCAGATCTCTATGGCTACACCTTC. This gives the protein CASSLADLYGYTF.

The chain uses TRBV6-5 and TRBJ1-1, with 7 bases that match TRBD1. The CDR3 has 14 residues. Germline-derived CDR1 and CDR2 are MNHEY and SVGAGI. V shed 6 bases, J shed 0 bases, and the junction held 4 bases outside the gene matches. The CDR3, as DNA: TGTGCCAGCAGCCGGGACAGCCTGAACACTGAAGCTTTCTTT. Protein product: CASSRDSLNTEAFF.

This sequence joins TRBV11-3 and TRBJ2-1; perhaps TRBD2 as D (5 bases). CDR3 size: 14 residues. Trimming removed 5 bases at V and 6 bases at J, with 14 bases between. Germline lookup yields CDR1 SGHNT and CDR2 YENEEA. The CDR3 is CASSETPAGNEQFF. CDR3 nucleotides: TGTGCCAGCAGCGAGACCCCTGCGGGCAATGAGCAGTTCTTC.

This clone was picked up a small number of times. CDR3 in DNA: TGTGCCAGCAGCACCATGGGGAGAGACTATGGCTACACCTTC. Amino acids: CASSTMGRDYGYTF. This chain uses TRBV7-2 with TRBJ1-2; D not certain. Looked up from germline, CDR1 is SGHTA and CDR2 is FQGNSA. Between the trimmed V and J ends, which lost 5 bases and 3 bases, there was a span of 13 bases. The CDR3 is 14 amino acids.